These 32 T cell receptor beta chains came from one sample sequenced in a study of T cell responses to AZD1222 COVID-19 vaccine. The table came from immunoSEQ multiplex PCR; TCRdb's copy has only in-frame clones and leaves some out. The sample carries over 55,000 clones, 83% recorded once. The sample consisted of peripheral blood, taken 28 days after the second AZD1222 dose. Receptor source: an adult who received the AZD1222 COVID-19 vaccine.

The gene calls are TRBV3-1 (or the pseudogene TRBV3-2) and TRBJ2-1; unclear D gene. Germline V gene data show CDR1 as LGHDT and CDR2 as YNNKEL (reference sequence). There are 12 residues in the CDR3. Trimming shortened V by 1 base and J by 9 bases, and 7 bases separated the two germline ends. The DNA for the CDR3 is TGTGCCAGCAGCCAAGCCCGTAGTGAGCAGTTCTTC. Translated, it gives CASSQARSEQFF.

This clone was detected once. V and J are TRBV19 and TRBJ1-5; D remains ambiguous. Germline V lookup: CDR1 LNHDA, CDR2 SQIVND (reference sequence). Trimming pared 10 bases from V and 2 bases from J, leaving 18 bases between. This CDR3 is 15 amino acids long. This CDR3 reads CATRYTGRGNQPQHF. Here the CDR3 DNA reads TGTGCCACCAGATACACCGGAAGGGGCAATCAGCCCCAGCATTTT.

The chain combines TRBV19 with TRBJ2-3, with 12 bases matching TRBD2. CDR1 is LNHDA, CDR2 SQIVND, per germline (reference sequence). The CDR3 totals 16 residues. The V and J ends lost 4 bases and 2 bases, in that order; junction bases with no gene match: 4. The CDR3 bases are TGTGCCAGTAGTAGTCTAGCGGGGGGGGACACAGATACGCAGTATTTT. This sequence encodes CASSSLAGGDTDTQYF.

This clone was picked up a small number of times. The V and J genes are TRBV5-1 and TRBJ1-4; 8 bases map to TRBD1. CDR1 and CDR2 from the germline V gene are SGHRS and YFSETQ. V was clipped by 2 bases and J by 8 bases; unmatched bases: 11. CDR3 length: 16 amino acids. CDR3 DNA: TGCGCCAGCAGCTTTCTCAGGGGGCAGGGTCGGGAAAAACTGTTTTTT. The encoded protein is CASSFLRGQGREKLFF.

This chain uses TRBV5-8 with TRBJ1-5; D is uncertain. The germline CDR1 and CDR2 sequences are SGHTS and YDEGEE. This CDR3 is built from 15 residues. V was clipped by 6 bases and J by 4 bases, with 17 bases between them. The CDR3 reads CASTLRAFGNQPQHF. The CDR3 bases are TGTGCCAGCACCCTAAGGGCCTTTGGAAATCAGCCCCAGCATTTT. Based on the CDR3 plus reference TRBV5-8 and TRBJ1-5, the full variable domain is EAGVTQSPTHLIKTRGQQATLRCSPISGHTSVYWYQQALGLGLQFLLWYDEGEERNRGNFPPRFSGRQFPNYSSELNVNALELEDSALYLCASTLRAFGNQPQHFGDGTRLSIL.

This chain links TRBV25-1 with TRBJ2-7, with a possible D match to TRBD1 (6 bases). The CDR3 runs to 13 residues. CDR1 MGHDK and CDR2 SYGVNS come from the germline V gene. V dropped 4 bases and J dropped 5 bases, with 12 bases sitting between them. CDR3 sequence reads: CASSVHRVDEQYF. In DNA form, the CDR3 reads TGTGCCAGCAGTGTCCACAGGGTAGACGAGCAGTACTTC.

The CDR3 here is CASSIGGAWLNTEAFF. Written as DNA, the CDR3 is TGTGCCAGTAGTATCGGGGGGGCCTGGTTGAACACTGAAGCTTTCTTT. V usage is TRBV19 and J usage is TRBJ1-1; maybe TRBD1 (6 bases). The CDR3 is 16 amino acids. CDR1 and CDR2 (germline): LNHDA, SQIVND (reference sequence). V lost 3 bases to trimming and J lost 0 bases, with 14 bases between them. The whole variable domain, filled in from reference TRBV19 and TRBJ1-1, reads DGGITQSPKYLFRKEGQNVTLSCEQNLNHDAMYWYRQDPGQGLRLIYYSQIVNDFQKGDIAEGYSVSREKKESFPLTVTSAQKNPTAFYLCASSIGGAWLNTEAFFGQGTRLTVV.

The chain uses TRBV12-3 or TRBV12-4 and TRBJ1-2, with D possibly being TRBD1 (6 bases). V gave up 6 bases and J gave up 2 bases, with 10 bases separating them. The length of the CDR3 is 13 residues. The DNA for the CDR3 is TGTGCCAGCAGCACAGGGCCCAACTATGGCTACACCTTC. Its translation is CASSTGPNYGYTF.

The genes are TRBV30 and TRBJ2-5; TRBD1 might be the D (6 bases). V lost 5 bases, J lost 1 base, and 14 bases lay in between. The CDR3 covers 14 residues. Germline CDR1 and CDR2: GTSNPN and SVGIG (reference sequence). The CDR3 coding sequence is TGTGCCTGGGGACGGACAGACTTCCAAGAGACCCAGTACTTC. Translating gives CAWGRTDFQETQYF.

In its sample, this clone was seen once. The genes are TRBV7-6 and TRBJ2-7, with D tentatively TRBD1 (5 bases). The V end lost 5 bases, the J end lost 2 bases, and 16 bases lay between the germline ends. Per the germline V gene, CDR1 is SGHVS and CDR2 is FNYEAQ. The CDR3 loop spans 15 amino acids. The chain's CDR3 is CASSPTSQGTYEQYF. CDR3 DNA sequence: TGTGCCAGCAGCCCAACGTCTCAGGGTACCTACGAGCAGTACTTC.

The genes are TRBV5-6 and TRBJ2-6, with D possibly matching TRBD1 (6 bases). This CDR3 has 17 residues. The germline CDR1 and CDR2 sequences are SGHDT and YYEEEE. V lost 5 bases to trimming and J lost 4 bases, with 19 bases between them. The CDR3 sequence: CASSPTPRGSGANVLTF. For the CDR3, the DNA is TGTGCCAGCAGTCCCACCCCCAGGGGTTCCGGGGCCAACGTCCTGACTTTC.

The J gene is TRBJ2-5, the V gene TRBV27; maybe TRBD1 (6 bases). Trimming pared 5 bases from V and 3 bases from J, leaving 16 bases between. The germline gives CDR1 MNHEY, CDR2 SMNVEV (reference sequence). There are 15 residues in the CDR3. CDR3 sequence reads: CASSTQETGKETQYF. The CDR3 nucleotides are TGTGCCAGCAGTACTCAAGAGACAGGAAAAGAGACCCAGTACTTC.

V usage is TRBV20-1 and J usage is TRBJ2-1; possibly TRBD1 or TRBD2 for D (5 bases each). The CDR3 is made up of 11 amino acids. Per the germline V gene, CDR1 is DFQATT and CDR2 is SNEGSKA (reference sequence). Trimming left V 4 bases short and J 10 bases short, with 11 bases between. CDR3 in amino acids: CSATWGYEQFF. CDR3 bases: TGCAGTGCTACCTGGGGGTACGAGCAGTTCTTC.

The gene calls are TRBV6-1 and TRBJ2-1; 9 positions agree with TRBD2. Germline V CDR1 and CDR2: MNHNS, SASEGT. Trimming at V came to 1 base and at J to 6 bases, leaving 4 bases not matched to a gene. The CDR3 sequence is 15 residues long. The CDR3 coding sequence is TGTGCCAGCAGTGAAGGAGCGGGGGGATTCAATGAGCAGTTCTTC. Protein: CASSEGAGGFNEQFF.

The chain combines TRBV4-1 with TRBJ2-7, with 7 bases fitting TRBD2. From germline, CDR1 is MGHRA and CDR2 YSYEKL. J gave up 3 bases and V 0 bases, and 8 bases lay outside the gene matches. CDR3 length: 16 residues. The CDR3 spells CASSQDLAGRVYEQYF. Written as DNA, the CDR3 is TGCGCCAGCAGCCAAGATCTGGCAGGGAGGGTCTACGAGCAGTACTTC.

The chain is built from TRBV2 and TRBJ1-5, with D unresolved. V lost 2 bases and J lost 0, with 5 bases in between. CDR1 is SNHLY and CDR2 is FYNNEI in the germline V gene. CDR3 length: 14 residues. CDR3 sequence (DNA): TGTGCCAGCAGTGAACAGCTTAGCAATCAGCCCCAGCATTTT. Amino acids: CASSEQLSNQPQHF.

The rearrangement joins TRBV7-6 to TRBJ1-5; D call uncertain. CDR1 is SGHVS, CDR2 FNYEAQ, per germline. This CDR3 is built from 14 residues. V was clipped by 5 bases and J by 0 bases, with 8 bases between them. For the CDR3, the DNA is TGTGCCAGCAGCGCGAGTCCTAGCAATCAGCCCCAGCATTTT. It codes for CASSASPSNQPQHF.

This clone was detected only once. This chain connects TRBV2 to TRBJ2-6; 8 nucleotides agree with TRBD1. Germline trimming cut 7 bases from V and 2 bases from J; bases unmatched to any gene: 7. Germline values: CDR1 SNHLY, CDR2 FYNNEI. There are 16 residues in the CDR3. CDR3: CASMGTGFPGANVLTF. For the CDR3, the DNA is TGTGCCAGCATGGGGACAGGCTTTCCTGGGGCCAACGTCCTGACTTTC.

The chain carries TRBV29-1 and TRBJ2-7, with 7 nucleotides matching TRBD1. Germline CDR1 and CDR2: SQVTM and ANQGSEA. Unmatched junction bases numbered 12, after V lost 7 bases and J lost 3 bases. This CDR3 region has 14 residues. CDR3 in DNA: TGCAGCGCCCGGCTACAGGGGCAAGACTACGAGCAGTACTTC. Protein: CSARLQGQDYEQYF.

V and J are TRBV2 and TRBJ1-5, with D possibly being TRBD1 (5 bases). CDR1 SNHLY and CDR2 FYNNEI come from the germline V gene. V dropped 5 bases and J dropped 8 bases, with 19 bases sitting between them. This CDR3 region has 15 residues. The CDR3 DNA sequence: TGTGCCAGCAGTTTTAGGGACCTGACGGGCGAGCCCCAGCATTTT. Protein sequence: CASSFRDLTGEPQHF.

To note about this clone: Compared with germline, one end of the junction differs, possibly owing to a read error. The chain uses TRBV2 and TRBJ2-1; TRBD1 aligns across 9 bases. The germline V gene has CDR1 SNHLY and CDR2 FYNNEI. The length of the CDR3 is 15 residues. In nucleotides, the CDR3 is TGTGCCAGCAGCCAGACAGGGGGTCGGTACAGTGAGCAGTTCTTC. Translating it yields CASSQTGGRYSEQFF. Combining the CDR3 with reference TRBV2 and TRBJ2-1 gives the whole variable domain EPEVTQTPSHQVTQMGQEVILRCVPISNHLYFYWYRQILGQKVEFLVSFYNNEISEKSEIFDDQFSVERPDGSNFTLKIRSTKLEDSAMYFCASSQTGGRYSEQFFGPGTRLTVL.

V is TRBV7-2 and J is TRBJ2-1; TRBD1 might be the D (6 bases). Trimming removed 6 bases from V and 2 bases from J, with 17 bases in between. Germline CDR1 is SGHTA and CDR2 is FQGNSA. This CDR3 has 16 residues. The CDR3, as DNA: TGTGCCAGCAGACGCACAGGGAGTGGAGCCTACAATGAGCAGTTCTTC. This translates into CASRRTGSGAYNEQFF.

The rearrangement uses TRBV12-1 and TRBJ2-3; TRBD2 was called by the table and not checked on the DNA. TRBV12-1 is listed as a pseudogene. This CDR3 is 15 amino acids long. The CDR3 here is CASSPPDFIRDTQYF. The DNA of the CDR3 is TGTGCCAGCAGCCCACCGGACTTCATCCGGGATACGCAGTATTTT.

This clone was found a few times. The rearrangement joins TRBV19 to TRBJ2-7; 7 nucleotides line up with TRBD1. Germline V CDR1 and CDR2: LNHDA, SQIVND (reference sequence). J lost 5 bases, V lost 7 bases, and 11 bases had no gene match. The CDR3 extends over 14 amino acids. The CDR3 protein is CASNTGQARNEQYF. The CDR3 nucleotides are TGTGCCAGTAACACCGGACAGGCGAGGAACGAGCAGTACTTC.

V gene TRBV7-2 combines with J gene TRBJ2-2, with D maybe TRBD1 (5 bases). Germline V gives CDR1 SGHTA, CDR2 FQGNSA. The CDR3 is 13 amino acids. Trimming removed 7 bases from V and 7 bases from J, with 13 bases in between. CDR3 coding DNA: TGTGCCAGCAACCCAGGGTCCCGCGGGGAGCTGTTTTTT. Translated: CASNPGSRGELFF.

In its sample, this clone was seen a few times. V gene TRBV5-1 combines with J gene TRBJ1-1; weak D call: TRBD1 (5 bases). V gave up 4 bases and J gave up 10 bases, with 20 bases separating them. The CDR3 extends over 14 amino acids. Germline CDR1 reads SGHRS; CDR2 reads YFSETQ. CDR3 DNA sequence: TGCGCCAGCAGCGCCACCGTGGATTTGGGGGGAGCTTTCTTT. Translation gives CASSATVDLGGAFF.

V and J are TRBV6-5 and TRBJ2-5, with D perhaps TRBD2 (6 bases). This CDR3 is built from 15 residues. In germline, CDR1 is MNHEY, CDR2 SVGAGI. The V gene lost 7 bases and the J gene lost 5 bases, with 20 bases spanning the gap. The chain's CDR3 is CASMGSGVPGETQYF. The CDR3 DNA reads TGTGCCAGCATGGGATCGGGGGTACCTGGGGAGACCCAGTACTTC.

This rearrangement joins TRBV4-1 to TRBJ2-7; D possibly matches TRBD1 or TRBD2 (5 bases each). Trimming cost V 1 base and J 3 bases, with 13 bases left between them. CDR1 and CDR2 from the germline V gene are MGHRA and YSYEKL. CDR3 length: 15 amino acids. The CDR3 DNA follows: TGCGCCAGCAGCCAAGTCGGACACGGACTCTACGAGCAGTACTTC. Translation: CASSQVGHGLYEQYF.

The gene calls are TRBV6-5 and TRBJ1-1; 9 positions match TRBD1. The CDR3 has 13 residues. CDR1 is MNHEY, CDR2 SVGAGI, per germline. Trimming at V came to 6 bases and at J to 6 bases, leaving 5 bases not matched to a gene. The CDR3 bases are TGTGCCAGCAGGCCGACAGGGGGACCTGAAGCTTTCTTT. This sequence encodes CASRPTGGPEAFF.

The gene calls are TRBV7-6 and TRBJ1-2; weak D call: TRBD1 (5 bases). Germline V CDR1 and CDR2: SGHVS, FNYEAQ. V was clipped by 4 bases and J by 2 bases, with 23 bases between them. This CDR3 comprises 18 residues. The CDR3 loop reads CASSSLGITGTDNYGYTF. The CDR3 nucleotides read TGTGCCAGCAGCTCACTCGGTATAACCGGGACGGACAACTATGGCTACACCTTC. The full variable domain, rest sourced from reference TRBV7-6 and TRBJ1-2, is GAGVSQSPRYKVTKRGQDVALRCDPISGHVSLYWYRQALGQGPEFLTYFNYEAQQDKSGLPNDRFSAERPEGSISTLTIQRTEQRDSAMYRCASSSLGITGTDNYGYTFGSGTRLTVV.

The rearrangement links TRBV4-1 to TRBJ1-5; D gene uncertain. Germline V gives CDR1 MGHRA, CDR2 YSYEKL. The CDR3 contains 13 residues. Trimming took off 3 bases at V and 5 bases at J, with 8 bases between the two ends. This CDR3 reads CASSQSQDQPQHF. CDR3 in DNA: TGCGCCAGCAGCCAGTCTCAGGATCAGCCCCAGCATTTT.

The chain has TRBV3-1 (or the pseudogene TRBV3-2) and TRBJ2-3; 7 bases agree with TRBD2. V lost 3 bases, J lost 1 base, and 7 bases stayed unmatched. There are 16 residues in the CDR3. Looked up from germline, CDR1 is LGHDT and CDR2 is YNNKEL (reference sequence). In nucleotides, the CDR3 is TGTGCCAGCAGCCACGCCGTGGGGGGGGGCACAGATACGCAGTATTTT. This encodes CASSHAVGGGTDTQYF.